This T cell receptor (beta chain) was documented in a study of blood T cell repertoires in COVID-19. Study information: Whether acute or convalescent, the COVID-19 samples came from the United States, Italy and Spain. PBMCs, B-cell-depleted T cells, or T cells provided the cDNA or gDNA that made up the material.

Trimming at V came to 0 bases and at J to 5 bases, leaving 4 bases not matched to a gene. CDR3 size: 15 residues. The germline V gene encodes CDR1 SGHRS and CDR2 YFSETQ. Measured with immunoSEQ multiplex PCR; TCRdb has only the in-frame clones, and not every one. The sample has around 260,000 clones, 70% to 90% seen once. The receptor's source is a man in his late teens or twenties with active or convalescent COVID-19. V usage is TRBV5-1 and J usage is TRBJ2-7; 11 positions match TRBD2. Sequenced input: peripheral blood. The CDR3 reads CASSLAALAGDEQYF. The DNA of the CDR3 is TGCGCCAGCAGCTTGGCAGCACTAGCGGGAGACGAGCAGTACTTC.